The clone carrying this T cell receptor beta chain was seen only a few times. The sample originates from a study of T-cell memory formation after mild COVID-19. TCRdb reanalysed the 5' RACE reads using MiXCR and keeps one entry per CDR3 protein. Of 120,000 to 150,000 distinct CDR3 sequences listed, less than 20% are singletons. CDR3 length: 13 residues. The germline V gene encodes CDR1 DFQATT and CDR2 SNEGSKA (reference sequence). The trim removed 5 bases at V and 4 bases at J, leaving 8 bases unmatched. This TCR was recovered from an adult woman who had mild COVID-19 (a few samples of this study predate the infection). Cell type and time point are not known. The chain recombines TRBV20-1 with TRBJ2-7, with 7 bases lining up with TRBD1. What was sequenced was PBMCs or a T cell subset sorted from them (not recorded which). The CDR3 protein is CSASQGFGYEQYF. CDR3 DNA sequence: TGCAGTGCTTCACAGGGGTTCGGATACGAGCAGTACTTC.